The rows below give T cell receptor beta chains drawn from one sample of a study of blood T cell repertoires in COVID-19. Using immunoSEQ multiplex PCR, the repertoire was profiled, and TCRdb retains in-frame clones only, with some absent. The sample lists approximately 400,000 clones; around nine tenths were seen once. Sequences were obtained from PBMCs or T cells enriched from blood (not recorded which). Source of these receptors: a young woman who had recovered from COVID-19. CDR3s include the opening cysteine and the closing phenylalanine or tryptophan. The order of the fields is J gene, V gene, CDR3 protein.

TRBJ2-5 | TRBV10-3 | CAISDRGGPETQYF
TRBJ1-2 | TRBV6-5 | CASSYTGYYGYTF
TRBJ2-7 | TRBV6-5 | CASRGDRAREQYF
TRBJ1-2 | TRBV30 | CAWSEGQGDHGYTF
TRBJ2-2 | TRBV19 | CASLRDREGELFF
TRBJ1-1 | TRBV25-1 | CASRGTGDTEAFF
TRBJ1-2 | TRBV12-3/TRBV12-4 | CASSLQGPYGYTF
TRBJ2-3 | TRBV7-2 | CASSLGPSGSDTQYF
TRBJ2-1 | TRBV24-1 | CATSDWTGAGYNEQFF
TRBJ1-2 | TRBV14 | CASCPGGSHYGYTF
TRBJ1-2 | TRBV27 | CASSLKPNYGYTF
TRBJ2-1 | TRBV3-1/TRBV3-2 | CASSQVLVGTSNNEQFF
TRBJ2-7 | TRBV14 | CASSGGQGLYEQYF
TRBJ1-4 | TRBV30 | CAWSALNQWTGPDEKLFF
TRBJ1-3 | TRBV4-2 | CASSQAYRGAGNTIYF
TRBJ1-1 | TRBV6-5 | CASPSVAGRAEAFF
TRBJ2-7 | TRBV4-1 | CASSQGERAYEQYF
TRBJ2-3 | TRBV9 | CASSPRQGLTDTQYF
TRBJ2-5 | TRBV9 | CASSVGQGGQTQYF
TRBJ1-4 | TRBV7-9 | CASSFDGGTNEKLFF
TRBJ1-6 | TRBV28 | CASSLSDNSPLHF
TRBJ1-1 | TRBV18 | CASSQGDTEAFF
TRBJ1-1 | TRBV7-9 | CASNLAVPAKHTEAFF
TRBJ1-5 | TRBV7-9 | CASSFWGERGNQPQHF
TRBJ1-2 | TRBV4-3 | CASSQDQVLEGYTF
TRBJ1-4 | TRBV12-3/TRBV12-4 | CASSLGAEEKLFF
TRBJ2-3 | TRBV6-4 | CASSDSNSGGPDTQYF
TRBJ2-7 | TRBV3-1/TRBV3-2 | CASSPRRAREQYF
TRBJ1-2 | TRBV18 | CASSPPRQGFHYGYTF
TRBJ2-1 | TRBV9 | CASSVDRGDYNEQFF